There are a few counts of the clone carrying this T cell receptor beta chain. Its target is unknown. These data originate in a study of identical twins. The germline gives CDR1 DFQATT, CDR2 SNEGSKA (reference sequence). J lost 10 bases, V lost 3 bases, and 1 base had no gene match. This CDR3 has 10 residues. After template switching added a universal primer site, the resulting cDNA carried unique molecular identifiers. TCRdb reprocessed the 5' RACE reads via MiXCR and lists one record per CDR3 protein. The data show about 810,000 distinct CDR3 sequences, with roughly an eighth seen just once and about 1.5% held by the top ten. Findings of the study overall: The same donors were not followed; conclusions instead depended on cross-sectional statistical analysis. It was out-of-frame TCR alpha sharing in monozygotic twins that models underestimated.

These data are also associated with another study on yellow fever vaccine responses in identical twins. That publication notes: Reportedly, the T cell response mounted by twins to vaccine seemed partly convergent, partly personalized.

Sequenced: PBMCs. V usage is TRBV20-1 and J usage is TRBJ1-1, with 8 bases identical to TRBD1. The sequence derives from a woman in her late teens or twenties in good health. CDR3 loop: CSASQGAAFF. CDR3 in DNA: TGCAGTGCTAGTCAGGGGGCAGCTTTCTTT.